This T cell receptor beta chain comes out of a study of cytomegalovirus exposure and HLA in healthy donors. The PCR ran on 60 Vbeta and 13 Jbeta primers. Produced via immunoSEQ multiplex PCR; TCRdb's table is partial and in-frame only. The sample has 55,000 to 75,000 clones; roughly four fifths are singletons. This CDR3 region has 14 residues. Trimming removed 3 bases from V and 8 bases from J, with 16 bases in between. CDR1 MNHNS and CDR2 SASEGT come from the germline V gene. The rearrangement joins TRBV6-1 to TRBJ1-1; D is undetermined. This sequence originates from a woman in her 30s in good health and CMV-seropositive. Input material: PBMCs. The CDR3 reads CASSERPGVGEAFF. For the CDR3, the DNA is TGTGCCAGCAGTGAGCGACCAGGCGTTGGAGAAGCTTTCTTT.